The sequence of this TCR beta chain was determined in a study of regulatory T cells in long-lasting Graves disease (dated by TCRdb to 2020 to 2022). Looking at the study overall: Patients with newly diagnosed Graves' disease had been on antithyroid drugs for under 3 months. A total of around 33 samples were covered by TCR sequencing, comprising 13 persistent and 20 or so newly diagnosed Graves' disease patients. The study took place in China and was registered as a clinical trial. Persistent Graves' disease patients were compared with newly diagnosed Graves' disease patients by peripheral blood TCR sequencing and RNA sequencing.

Here is what the overall study found, with its caveats: Because the primary lesion, thyroid tissue, could not be accessed, the study looked at peripheral blood alone. The authors noted that the small sample size was a limitation that may lower accuracy. Sequencing and analysis were limited to the TCR beta chain. More public clonotypes were shared among persistent patients (more than 2,500) than among newly diagnosed patients (966). Persistent disease showed preferential use of TRBV28, TRBJ1-2 and TRBJ2-5, whereas newly diagnosed disease favored TRBV20-1 and TRBJ2-1. Compared with newly diagnosed patients, patients with persistent Graves' disease had lower TCR Shannon entropy and fewer highly expanded clones, which suggests clonal expansion.

The method behind the library was multiplex PCR. TCRdb records Illumina HiSeq 4000 as the sequencer. To build TCR beta libraries, CDR3 regions were amplified by Arm-PCR using iRepertoire HTBI primers. Before sequencing, the PCR products went through gel purification. As for the authors' bioinformatics: Gene usage analysis of CDR3 amino acid clonotypes relied on the 55 to 80 TRBV and about 13 TRBJ segments identified across samples. COPE and FqMerger were used to merge the filtered high-quality paired reads into contigs. Contigs were aligned with BLAST to IMGT TRBV, TRBD and TRBJ reference genes, and CDR3 was defined per IMGT. Any clonotype with a frequency above 0.1% was counted as a highly expanded clone. Shannon entropy served as the measure of repertoire diversity, while the Gini coefficient captured V-J evenness. Public clonotypes were defined as clonotypes shared by more than one individual. TCRdb redid the processing of the public reads, applying fastp at Q25 and MiXCR, and retained in-frame beta chains. One record per CDR3 amino acid sequence lists the most common genes and DNA. Here the V and J calls rest on TCRdb's processing, not on the authors' analysis. The sample table holds about 540,000 distinct CDR3 sequences, of which roughly 13% were seen once. Under 10% of the sample belongs to the ten largest clones.

A few counts support this clonotype. Its cognate antigen has yet to be identified. One junction end disagrees with the germline gene, perhaps due to a read error. In light of the paper, this sample's time point label describes: newly diagnosed GD, antithyroid drugs for less than 3 months. For both TCR sequencing and RNA sequencing, RNA was extracted from PBMCs using TRIzol. Graves' disease was diagnosed according to American Thyroid Association guidelines. Patients for the study were recruited at an endocrinology department in Xi'an, China. Each patient gave roughly 8.4 milliliters of peripheral blood, collected in an EDTA anticoagulant tube. Ficoll Paque Plus density gradient separation was used to isolate PBMCs, and no further T cell sorting was done. An Agilent 2100 Bioanalyzer and agarose gel were used to check RNA quality, and a NanoDrop 2000 was used to measure RNA concentration. CDR1 and CDR2 are drawn from the germline V gene: SQVTM, ANQGSEA. The CDR3 runs 12 residues from the cysteine to the phenylalanine. Only the CDR3 DNA stays, 36 bases, in frame from base 1.

These data also formed part of another study, on T cells in Graves' hyperthyroidism and ophthalmopathy. Reported in the second study: Stable Graves' hyperthyroidism was defined as the absence of progression to ophthalmopathy over 18 months of follow-up. Hyperthyroidism patients were newly diagnosed, had a disease duration of under 2 months, and were aged 18 to 65 years. The study excluded patients with uncontrolled infections, other autoimmune diseases, pregnancy or lactation. Diagnoses were based on clinical symptoms, serum thyroxine and TRAb, thyroid ultrasound and orbital computed tomography. The TCR CDR3 was subjected to a first round of RT-PCR using the HTBI primer set and the Qiagen OneStep RT-PCR kit. Most expanded thyroid clonotypes (frequency above 0.001) were also found in blood, which suggests that blood repertoires may mirror thyroid immune responses. A model built on a 13 V-J signature distinguished ophthalmopathy from stable hyperthyroidism, reaching 85% to 90% sensitivity and about 81% specificity in cross-validation and 80%/75% in testing. In validation, progression to ophthalmopathy was predicted by the model with roughly 69% sensitivity and 72.22% specificity, a median of around 6.5 months before onset. To identify TCR V-J signatures that set the groups apart, the researchers used a discovery cohort of 90 to 100 patients, made up of 40 to 45 with Graves' ophthalmopathy and approximately 57 with stable Graves' hyperthyroidism. Prospective prediction of ophthalmopathy was tested in an independent validation cohort of 18 to 20 hyperthyroidism patients and 15 to 17 patients who later progressed to ophthalmopathy. For training and testing, the approximately 97 patients in the discovery cohort were randomly divided in a 7:3 ratio. The study also compared thyroid tissue and blood T-cell repertoires from five or six Graves' hyperthyroidism patients. After sampling, hyperthyroidism patients received methimazole starting at 30 mg daily, and ophthalmopathy patients received high-dose intravenous methylprednisolone. Libraries were constructed in a second round of multiplex PCR, after which size selection and purification were performed. Sequencing of the libraries was done on an Illumina HiSeq2000 using paired-end 100 bp reads. Raw data were processed with SOAPnuke, discarding reads with adapters, uncalled bases, mean Phred below 15, or no exact constant-primer or identifier match. High-quality paired reads were merged using COPE v1.2.5, and each unique nucleotide sequence was defined as a clonotype. MiTCR v1.1 was used to align the clonotypes against IMGT TRBV, TRBD and TRBJ reference segments. Only V-J combinations with frequency above 0.0001, covering about 99% of repertoires, were analysed. A TCS score was defined as the ratio between F50 (clonal expansion) and ExV (chaos), using BLOSUM62-based TCRdist between CDR3 peptides within each V-J. Welch's t-statistics and random forest reduced roughly 500 V-J features to 13, which were used in a naive Bayes classifier (R e1071). Sample size was not statistically predetermined, and blinding of investigators to group allocation was not performed. The paper describes TCR Vbeta CDR3 sequencing of about 140 peripheral blood samples, made up of roughly 40 ophthalmopathy patients, more than 70 hyperthyroidism patients and 17 progressor patients.

Rearrangement joined TRBV29-1 to TRBJ2-7, with 10 middle bases fitting TRBD1. The sample in question was peripheral blood mononuclear cells (PBMCs), obtained at new diagnosis, from a patient treated with antithyroid drugs. This clonotype was obtained from a man aged 25 to 40 with Graves disease. Donor details come from another sample of the same person, matched by shared clones. CDR3 protein: CSVGDRGYGQYF. The nucleotides are TGCAGCGTTGGGGACAGGGGCTACGGGCAGTACTTC.